This T cell receptor beta chain was documented in a study of blood T cells in healthy people across ages. This CDR3 has 16 amino acids. From germline, CDR1 is DFQATT and CDR2 SNEGSKA (reference sequence). V lost 4 bases to trimming and J lost 4 bases; unmatched junction nucleotides: 5. This clonotype was seen a handful of times. The antigen is undetermined. Next came a second PCR, run for roughly 6 to 11 cycles, which used a sample-barcoded 5' primer along with a J-beta primer mix. Researchers report that a template-switch adaptor with 12 random nucleotides tagged each cDNA molecule. Via MiXCR, TCRdb re-called the 5' RACE reads, giving one row per CDR3 protein. The table includes about 680,000 distinct CDR3 sequences, 49% detected once. Overall study results and limits: Getting older went along with TCR beta diversity per million T cells dropping roughly linearly. Researchers deemed the diversity estimates from one million T cells underestimates.

The V and J genes are TRBV20-1 and TRBJ2-3; 16 nucleotides align to TRBD2. The sequencing input was blood. The sequence derives from a woman aged 55-75 years in good health. The CDR3 DNA reads as TGCAGTGCTAAAAGAGGGACTAGCGGGAGGGCAGATACGCAGTATTTT. Translated: CSAKRGTSGRADTQYF.